One and the same sample provided the 9 T cell receptor beta chains below, sequenced in a study of blood T cell repertoires in COVID-19. Assay used: immunoSEQ multiplex PCR; TCRdb lists only in-frame clones, some missing. The sample comprises 280,000 or so clones, around 85% of which are singletons, and 2% to 3% rests with the top ten. Sequencing input: PBMCs or T cells enriched from blood (not recorded which). The source of these receptors is a woman in her 50s who had recovered from COVID-19.

This chain joins TRBV15 and TRBJ2-1, with TRBD2 matching over 14 bases. The ends lost 5 bases at V and 12 bases at J; junction bases unmatched: 9. CDR1 and CDR2 (germline): LNHNV, YYDKDF (reference sequence). The length of the CDR3 is 15 residues. This CDR3 is CATSVGTSGRMAQFF. CDR3 DNA sequence: TGTGCCACCAGCGTTGGGACTAGCGGGAGAATGGCGCAGTTCTTC.

The genes are TRBV18 and TRBJ1-1, with 10 bases lining up with TRBD1. V was pared by 3 bases and J by 5 bases, with 9 bases of the junction left unmatched. Germline lookup yields CDR1 KGHSH and CDR2 LQKENI. This CDR3 spans 16 amino acids. The CDR3 sequence is CASSPVRQGARTEAFF. The CDR3 coding sequence is TGTGCCAGCTCACCGGTAAGACAGGGGGCGCGAACTGAAGCTTTCTTT.

This chain connects TRBV19 to TRBJ1-2, with D perhaps matching TRBD1 (5 bases). CDR1 and CDR2 from the germline V gene are LNHDA and SQIVND (reference sequence). There are 16 residues in the CDR3. Trimming took 2 bases from V and 4 from J, leaving 17 bases between them. CDR3 DNA sequence: TGTGCCAGTAGTATAAGGGGTGTCGGGCGGTCCTATGGCTACACCTTC. It translates to CASSIRGVGRSYGYTF.

The rearrangement links TRBV11-2 to TRBJ2-3; TRBD2 matches at 7 bases. The CDR3 sequence is 16 residues long. Germline lookup yields CDR1 SGHAT and CDR2 FQNNGV. V was clipped by 1 base and J by 3 bases; unmatched bases: 7. This CDR3 reads CASSLGWGSGTDTQYF. CDR3 coding DNA: TGTGCCAGCAGCTTAGGCTGGGGTAGCGGGACAGATACGCAGTATTTT.

The J gene is TRBJ1-1, the V gene TRBV5-6; D unresolved. Between the trimmed V and J ends, which lost 0 bases and 1 base, there was a span of 7 bases. This CDR3 region has 14 residues. CDR1 and CDR2 from the germline V gene are SGHDT and YYEEEE. In DNA, the CDR3 is TGTGCCAGCAGCTTGGGCCGGGGGAACACTGAAGCTTTCTTT. It translates to CASSLGRGNTEAFF.

This clone was recorded at least ten times. The chain has TRBV10-3 and TRBJ2-3; 12 nucleotides align to TRBD2. The germline V gene encodes CDR1 ENHRY and CDR2 SYGVKD. The CDR3 spans 16 residues. V lost 6 bases, J lost 3 bases, and 7 bases stayed unmatched. The CDR3 protein is CAISPSGRAITDTQYF. Written as DNA, the CDR3 is TGTGCCATCAGCCCTAGCGGGAGGGCCATTACAGATACGCAGTATTTT.

This chain connects TRBV1 to TRBJ1-2; TRBD1 is taken as the D call from the table, unchecked against the DNA. TRBV1 has pseudogene status. The CDR3 totals 15 residues. This CDR3 is CTSSQRSGQTGGYTF. DNA of the CDR3: TGCACCAGCAGTCAACGCTCGGGACAGACAGGGGGCTACACCTTC.

The V gene is TRBV7-9, the J gene TRBJ1-6; no definite D call. CDR1 is SEHNR, CDR2 FQNEAQ, per germline (reference sequence). V dropped 1 base and J dropped 5 bases, with 9 bases sitting between them. This CDR3 is 15 amino acids long. CDR3 bases: TGTGCCAGCAGCTTAGGAGGAGGTAATAATTCACCCCTCCACTTT. Protein product: CASSLGGGNNSPLHF. Together with reference TRBV7-9 and TRBJ1-6, the CDR3 gives the full variable domain: DTGVSQNPRHKITKRGQNVTFRCDPISEHNRLYWYRQTLGQGPEFLTYFQNEAQLEKSRLLSDRFSAERPKGSFSTLEIQRTEQGDSAMYLCASSLGGGNNSPLHFGNGTRLTVT.

This clone was observed a handful of times. The chain has TRBV7-8 and TRBJ2-1; 9 positions agree with TRBD1. Germline assignment: CDR1 SGHVS and CDR2 FQNEAQ. The CDR3 has 16 amino acids. Trimming removed 6 bases from V and 5 bases from J; junction bases left unmatched: 11. The CDR3 sequence is CASRYRTGVFDNEQFF. As DNA, the CDR3 is TGTGCCAGCAGATACAGGACAGGGGTGTTTGACAATGAGCAGTTCTTC. The variable domain in full, completed from reference TRBV7-8 and TRBJ2-1, reads GAGVSQSPRYKVAKRGQDVALRCDPISGHVSLFWYQQALGQGPEFLTYFQNEAQLDKSGLPSDRFFAERPEGSVSTLKIQRTQQEDSAVYLCASRYRTGVFDNEQFFGPGTRLTVL.